This T cell receptor beta chain appears in the sequencing data of a study of blood T cell repertoires in COVID-19. Study information: Acute and convalescent COVID-19 specimens originated in the United States, Italy and Spain. Nucleic acid was either cDNA or gDNA, and it came from T cells, B-cell-depleted T cells, or PBMCs.

This clone has a single count. Under the authors' procedure: The assay estimated nucleated cells by amplifying reference gene primers. TCRdb's copy holds only in-frame clones and misses some; the assay was immunoSEQ multiplex PCR. V and J calls and clone size follow that table, whereas D and trimming were derived from the DNA. The table includes more than 150,000 clones, roughly 85% detected once. The CDR3 contains 16 residues. Sequencing was performed on peripheral blood. This rearrangement joins TRBV1 to TRBJ2-1; the D call in the table, TRBD2, was not verified against the DNA. TRBV1 is marked as a pseudogene. The clonotype originates from a woman between 65 and 79 years old with acute or convalescent COVID-19. Written as DNA, the CDR3 is TGCACCAGCAGCCAAGATAATAGGAAGCGGTACAATGAGCAGTTCTTC. Residues: CTSSQDNRKRYNEQFF.